Given below is one T cell receptor beta chain in context. Antigen: not known. Researchers ran the PCR with 60 Vbeta and 13 Jbeta primers. Assay: immunoSEQ multiplex PCR; the TCRdb copy retains only in-frame clones and omits some. The repertoire consists of over 150,000 clones, with 75% to 85% occurring once and the leading ten covering 6.5%. The CDR3 extends over 12 amino acids. Germline V lookup: CDR1 LNHDA, CDR2 SQIVND (reference sequence). The V end lost 5 bases, the J end lost 7 bases, and 11 bases lay between the germline ends. This entry belongs to a study of cytomegalovirus exposure and HLA in healthy donors. Notes on the study in general: According to a later analysis, most TCR beta chains associated with CMV appeared HLA-restricted. Later work associated fewer than 20,000 TCR beta sequences with HLA alleles at 0.05 false discovery rate. Upon later analysis, TCR association rates were observed to vary by HLA locus, being highest for DRB1 and lowest for HLA-C.

Sequencing was carried out using PBMCs. The chain links TRBV19 to TRBJ1-2; D is unresolved. The sequence came from a woman between 50 and 59 years old in good health and CMV-seropositive. DNA of the CDR3: TGTGCCAGTAGTGCGCTTCCCGCTGGCTACACCTTC. Translating it yields CASSALPAGYTF.